Each of the 3 T cell receptor beta chains below was sequenced from the same sample in a study of molecular identifiers for immune sequencing clone quantification. TCRdb redid the calling of the PCR reads with MiXCR, one entry per CDR3 protein. The data show some 320,000 distinct CDR3 sequences, with about a fifth seen just once and 0.81% held by the top ten. Sequenced: naive CD8+ T cells from blood, with Jurkat cell RNA spiked in. Subset in this sample: FACS-sorted CD8+CD4-CCR7+CD45RA+ naive T cells. Source of these receptors: a human donor in good health. Some libraries in this study had Jurkat cell RNA spiked in.

The chain has TRBV28 and TRBJ2-7; possible D gene TRBD2, 5 bases. V shed 3 bases and J shed 5 bases, with 17 bases lying between them. The germline gives CDR1 MDHEN, CDR2 SYDVKM. CDR3 length: 15 residues. CDR3 coding DNA: TGTGCCAGCAGTTTTTTGGGAGAGGGCCTGGACGAGCAGTACTTC. This encodes CASSFLGEGLDEQYF.

This clonotype was seen ten or more times. The chain is built from TRBV4-1 and TRBJ1-5; maybe TRBD1 (6 bases). Per germline, CDR1 MGHRA and CDR2 YSYEKL. The ends were cut back, 1 base at V and 5 bases at J, with 9 bases in the middle. There are 14 residues in the CDR3. CDR3 sequence (DNA): TGCGCCAGCAGCCAAGTACAGGGCGATCAGCCCCAGCATTTT. Translated, it gives CASSQVQGDQPQHF.

The table lists this clonotype with many counts. The chain is built from TRBV27 and TRBJ2-7, with D perhaps matching TRBD1 (5 bases). V was trimmed by 5 bases and J by 6 bases, leaving 11 bases between them. The germline V gene encodes CDR1 MNHEY and CDR2 SMNVEV (reference sequence). The CDR3 loop spans 12 amino acids. This CDR3 is CASSPGSTEQYF. The CDR3, as DNA: TGTGCCAGCAGTCCAGGGTCCACCGAGCAGTACTTC.